Here is one T cell receptor (beta chain) with its context. The data are from a study of blood T cell repertoires in COVID-19. Overall study: Italy, Spain and the United States were the sources of the convalescent and acute COVID-19 samples. T cells, B-cell-depleted T cells, or PBMCs supplied cDNA or gDNA.

TCRdb's table, derived via immunoSEQ multiplex PCR, lists solely in-frame clones and lacks some. The sample records around 280,000 clones, approximately 89% being singletons. Patients in Seattle were enrolled during active infection, then followed longitudinally. The sequence was obtained from a woman between 25 and 40 years old with COVID-19, enrolled during active disease. The sequenced material came from peripheral blood.

CDR3 residues: CASSQGRPEVDEQYF. The CDR3 DNA is TGTGCCAGCAGCCAAGGTCGGCCAGAGGTGGACGAGCAGTACTTC. V usage is TRBV4-2 and J usage is TRBJ2-7; D is ambiguous. V gave up 1 base and J gave up 5 bases, with 15 bases separating them. The CDR3 extends over 15 amino acids. CDR1 and CDR2 from the germline V gene are LGHNA and YNFKEQ.